One and the same sample provided the 4 T cell receptor beta chains below, sequenced in a study of beta chain features in type 1 diabetes. Study-wide findings and caveats: When Type 1 diabetes patients were examined, their TCRB CDR3s proved moderately but significantly shorter in all four CD4+ subsets.

These receptors' antigens are unknown. Expressed TCRB transcripts were sequenced because the isolated RNA had all been reverse transcribed beforehand. The assay was immunoSEQ multiplex PCR, and TCRdb's table has in-frame clones only and misses some. The table has hundreds of thousands of clones, approximately 10% seen once. The sequenced material came from central memory CD4+ T cells from blood. These receptors all stem from a young man with type 1 diabetes.

The V gene is TRBV9, the J gene TRBJ1-6; 10 bases are shared with TRBD1. The J segment lost 7 bases and the V segment lost 3 bases, leaving 7 bases of the junction unmatched. Germline-derived CDR1 and CDR2 are SGDLS and YYNGEE. The CDR3 is made up of 16 amino acids. The CDR3, as DNA: TGTGCCAGCAGCGCGGGGGGGACAGGGGAGAATTCACCCCTCCACTTT. This translates into CASSAGGTGENSPLHF.

A few counts support this clone. This chain connects TRBV4-1 to TRBJ2-7, with D perhaps TRBD1 (5 bases). Trimming removed 0 bases from V and 1 base from J, with 10 bases in between. The CDR3 totals 15 residues. Per the germline V gene, CDR1 is MGHRA and CDR2 is YSYEKL. The CDR3 is CASSQEGRASYEQYF. The DNA for the CDR3 is TGCGCCAGCAGCCAAGAAGGCAGGGCGTCCTACGAGCAGTACTTC.

This clone was counted between two and nine times. The same CDR3 also results from other DNA sequences found in this sample. J is TRBJ2-1 and V is TRBV13; TRBD2 might be the D (7 bases). From germline, CDR1 is PRHDT and CDR2 FYEKMQ (reference sequence). CDR3 length: 13 residues. V was pared by 2 bases and J by 6 bases, with 8 bases between. Here the CDR3 reads CASSLRGGNEQFF. CDR3 nucleotides: TGTGCCAGCAGCTTAAGGGGGGGCAATGAGCAGTTCTTC.

There are a few counts of this clone. V gene TRBV27 combines with J gene TRBJ2-7; 7 bases map to TRBD1. Germline values: CDR1 MNHEY, CDR2 SMNVEV (reference sequence). The CDR3 is 12 residues long. Trimming removed 4 bases from V and 6 bases from J; junction bases left unmatched: 3. This CDR3 reads CASSSGGFEQYF. CDR3 nucleotide sequence: TGTGCCAGCAGTTCAGGGGGATTCGAGCAGTACTTC.